Below, 19 T cell receptor beta chains from the same sample are listed, as sequenced in a study of read filtering for tumor transcriptome and immune sequencing. From around 440 ng of RNA, a library with molecular barcoded alpha/delta and beta/gamma adaptors was made. One entry per CDR3 protein results from TCRdb running MiXCR on the reads. The repertoire consists of 85,000 or so distinct CDR3 sequences, with around 12% occurring once and the leading ten covering about 15%. Sequenced sample: a population of CD138-negative cells sorted from bone marrow. All receptors come from a donor at least 40 years old with multiple myeloma.

This clonotype was observed at least ten times. The CDR3 region has the DNA TGTGCCAGCTCCCTAGGACAGGCGGACACTGAAGCTTTCTTT. Its translation is CASSLGQADTEAFF. The V and J genes are TRBV11-3 and TRBJ1-1; 7 bases line up with TRBD1. Germline CDR1 reads SGHNT; CDR2 reads YENEEA. J gave up 3 bases and V 8 bases, and 9 bases lay outside the gene matches. The CDR3 is 14 amino acids.

There are a few counts of this clonotype. The chain employs TRBV7-2 and TRBJ1-3; D ambiguous. V was cut by 5 bases and J by 0 bases, with 11 bases left in between. Germline CDR1 reads SGHTA; CDR2 reads FQGNSA. The CDR3 runs 15 residues. The CDR3 nucleotides are TGTGCCAGCAGCCAAACACCGAGCTCTGGAAACACCATATATTTT. The encoded protein is CASSQTPSSGNTIYF.

With regard to this clonotype: This sequence may be a read error, since a much larger clone differs from it by one base. The chain recombines TRBV2 with TRBJ2-5; D not resolved. This CDR3 has 10 residues. Per the germline V gene, CDR1 is SNHLY and CDR2 is FYNNEI. The CDR3 nucleotides are TGTGCCGGCAGTGTGGAGACCCAGTACTTC. Amino acid sequence: CAGSVETQYF.

This clonotype was counted between two and nine times. The chain combines TRBV28 with TRBJ1-4; D perhaps matches TRBD1 (6 bases). This CDR3 contains 16 residues. From germline, CDR1 is MDHEN and CDR2 SYDVKM. Between the trimmed V and J ends, which lost 4 bases and 7 bases, there was a span of 19 bases. The CDR3 here is CASSSASRGRSEKLFF. The CDR3 DNA is TGTGCCAGCAGTTCCGCCTCTCGGGGGCGTAGTGAAAAACTGTTTTTT.

This clonotype was counted many times. V gene TRBV12-3 or TRBV12-4 combines with J gene TRBJ2-1; D not certain. The CDR3 totals 16 residues. Trimming took 2 bases from V and 2 from J, leaving 13 bases between them. The DNA of the CDR3 is TGTGCCAGCAGTTTACAAGCACCACCACCCTACAATGAGCAGTTCTTC. It codes for CASSLQAPPPYNEQFF.

This clonotype was seen many times. The chain links TRBV4-2 to TRBJ2-7, with 13 bases fitting TRBD2. CDR3 length equals 16 residues. V dropped 5 bases and J dropped 2; count of bases not matched to a gene: 6. CDR1 is LGHNA, CDR2 YNFKEQ, per germline. The CDR3 sequence is CASSTGLAGAAYEQYF. CDR3 DNA sequence: TGTGCCAGCAGCACCGGACTAGCGGGAGCCGCCTACGAGCAGTACTTC.

This clonotype has at least ten counts. The rearrangement uses TRBV2 and TRBJ2-1, with 11 bases aligning to TRBD2. The V and J ends lost 6 bases and 5 bases, in that order; junction bases with no gene match: 3. CDR3 size: 14 residues. Looked up from germline, CDR1 is SNHLY and CDR2 is FYNNEI. The CDR3 is CASRGTSGHNEQFF. In DNA, the CDR3 is TGTGCCAGCAGGGGGACTAGCGGACACAATGAGCAGTTCTTC.

A remark on this clonotype: A much more abundant neighbour one base away suggests this may be a read error. This is likely a read error, given that the CDR3 carries no conserved phenylalanine or tryptophan at its end. The chain joins TRBV6-5 to TRBJ2-3; D is possibly TRBD2 (6 bases). Germline assignment: CDR1 MNHEY and CDR2 SVGAGI. Trimming stripped 4 bases from V and 1 base from J, with 15 bases between. The CDR3 extends over 16 amino acids. CDR3 in DNA: TGTGCCAGCAGTTCTACCGGGACTCCGGGCACAGATACGCAGTATCTT. Translation: CASSSTGTPGTDTQYL.

This clonotype was seen repeatedly, ten times or more. The chain joins TRBV11-2 to TRBJ2-7; perhaps TRBD2 as D (5 bases). Germline V gives CDR1 SGHAT, CDR2 FQNNGV. The CDR3 is 16 residues long. V lost 0 bases and J lost 4, with 16 bases in between. CDR3 loop: CASSLDMAGGKYEQYF. For the CDR3, the DNA is TGTGCCAGCAGCTTAGATATGGCGGGTGGGAAGTACGAGCAGTACTTC.

This clonotype came up a few times. The chain combines TRBV28 with TRBJ2-7, with TRBD2 as a possible D gene (5 bases). V lost 7 bases to trimming and J lost 3 bases, with 10 bases between them. This CDR3 contains 12 residues. Germline lookup yields CDR1 MDHEN and CDR2 SYDVKM. CDR3 residues: CASKRAGYEQYF. DNA for the CDR3: TGTGCCAGCAAGAGGGCCGGCTACGAGCAGTACTTC.

This clonotype was counted many times. The chain carries TRBV6-1 and TRBJ2-5; tentative D call: TRBD2 (5 bases). V lost 3 bases and J lost 5, with 13 bases in between. Germline CDR1 and CDR2: MNHNS and SASEGT. The CDR3 is made up of 14 amino acids. CDR3 protein: CASSEVDLQETQYF. CDR3 bases: TGTGCCAGCAGTGAGGTGGACTTGCAGGAGACCCAGTACTTC.

The sample holds many counts of this clonotype. The chain employs TRBV6-2 or TRBV6-3 and TRBJ2-3, with D possibly being TRBD2 (5 bases). This CDR3 spans 15 amino acids. The germline CDR1 and CDR2 sequences are MNHEY and SVGEGT. The germline V and J ends were trimmed by 3 bases and 1 base, with 11 bases remaining between them. CDR3 sequence: CASSYLAFRTDTQYF. The CDR3 DNA is TGTGCCAGCAGTTATCTAGCCTTCCGCACAGATACGCAGTATTTT.

The chain combines TRBV11-3 with TRBJ2-2, with D perhaps TRBD2 (5 bases). This CDR3 region has 17 residues. V shed 4 bases and J shed 3 bases, with 18 bases lying between them. Per germline, CDR1 SGHNT and CDR2 YENEEA. The CDR3 region has the DNA TGTGCCAGCAGCTCGGCGGGCCCTACAGCGGACACCGGGGAGCTGTTTTTT. Protein product: CASSSAGPTADTGELFF.

In its sample, this clonotype was seen many times. The rearrangement uses TRBV15 and TRBJ1-1; TRBD1 aligns across 11 bases. The V gene end was trimmed by 0 bases and the J gene end by 5 bases; junction bases not matched to a gene: 8. The V gene's germline CDR1 is LNHNV and CDR2 YYDKDF (reference sequence). The CDR3 runs to 17 residues. CDR3 protein: CATSREGTGGRRTEAFF. The CDR3 DNA reads TGTGCCACCAGCAGAGAAGGGACAGGGGGAAGGAGAACTGAAGCTTTCTTT.

This clonotype is judged medium-sized (0.01 to 0.1%). V and J are TRBV20-1 and TRBJ2-1; a weak D match, TRBD1 (5 bases). The length of the CDR3 is 11 residues. V lost 6 bases and J lost 12, with 15 bases in between. Per the germline V gene, CDR1 is DFQATT and CDR2 is SNEGSKA (reference sequence). The CDR3 region is CSAPWGFMQFF. In DNA, the CDR3 is TGCAGTGCCCCATGGGGCTTCATGCAGTTCTTC.

In its sample, this clonotype was seen many times. This rearrangement joins TRBV12-3 or TRBV12-4 to TRBJ1-6; D is uncertain. The CDR3 runs to 12 residues. Deletions cut 3 bases from V and 9 bases from J, with 6 bases between. The CDR3 coding sequence is TGTGCCAGCAGTTTCGATCGTTCACCCCTCCACTTT. This translates into CASSFDRSPLHF.

A note on this clonotype: A read error may explain this, as a much larger clone is one base away. The rearrangement uses TRBV5-1 and TRBJ2-5; D may be TRBD1 (5 bases). Germline V CDR1 and CDR2: SGHRS, YFSETQ. This CDR3 has 14 residues. CDR3 sequence (DNA): TGCGCCAGCAGCTTTGGCACAGGCCAAGAGGCCCAGTACTTC. Translating gives CASSFGTGQEAQYF.

The V gene is TRBV11-3, the J gene TRBJ2-5, with no clear D. CDR3 length equals 14 residues. Trimming removed 6 bases at V and 1 base at J, with 12 bases between. Germline V lookup: CDR1 SGHNT, CDR2 YENEEA. CDR3 sequence (DNA): TGTGCCAGCAGGTCTGGACGGCTCCAAGAGACCCAGTACTTC. Encoded protein: CASRSGRLQETQYF.

This clonotype was counted a few times. The V call is TRBV12-3 or TRBV12-4, the J call TRBJ2-3, with 9 bases fitting TRBD2. V dropped 10 bases and J dropped 14; count of bases not matched to a gene: 16. This CDR3 spans 13 amino acids. Here the CDR3 DNA reads TGTGCCACCGCCGGGGCTAGCGGGATCGAGGGGTATTTT. This codes for CATAGASGIEGYF.